The subject of this entry is one TCR beta chain. The length of the CDR3 is 14 residues. CDR1 is SGHDT and CDR2 is YYEEEE in the germline V gene. V was trimmed by 2 bases and J by 3 bases, leaving 12 bases between them. This sample was taken from a study of blood T cell repertoires in COVID-19. On the study more broadly: From the United States, Italy and Spain came samples of acute and convalescent COVID-19. PBMCs, B-cell-depleted T cells, or T cells provided the cDNA or gDNA that made up the material.

Original handling: Reference gene primer amplification yielded estimated nucleated cell counts. Assay: immunoSEQ multiplex PCR; the TCRdb copy retains only in-frame clones and omits some. The DNA was the basis for D and trimming; V, J and clone size are from that table. Of some 250,000 clones listed, approximately 77% are singletons. The sequenced sample consisted of peripheral blood. The receptor's source is a woman under 30 with acute or convalescent COVID-19. The V and J genes are TRBV5-6 and TRBJ2-7, with unresolved D. As DNA, the CDR3 is TGTGCCAGCAGCTTCGGTACTCTACTCTACGAGCAGTACTTC. Amino acid sequence: CASSFGTLLYEQYF. Complete variable domain (other parts from reference TRBV5-6 and TRBJ2-7): DAGVTQSPTHLIKTRGQQVTLRCSPKSGHDTVSWYQQALGQGPQFIFQYYEEEERQRGNFPDRFSGHQFPNYSSELNVNALLLGDSALYLCASSFGTLLYEQYFGPGTRLTVT.